This T cell receptor beta chain was obtained from a study of metastatic and nonmetastatic thyroid tumors. The overall study: Malignant thyroid and benign thyroid patients provided blood and tumor or nodule tissue whose repertoires were compared.

Per the authors' pipeline: A papillary thyroid cancer distant-metastasis classifier was built from CDR3 differences across clinicopathological groups. TCRdb reanalyzed the PCR reads with MiXCR. Here the V and J calls rest on TCRdb's processing, not on the authors' analysis. The repertoire includes about 15,000 clones, roughly a fifth of them detected once, and around an eighth sits in the top ten. This clone has ten or more counts. The antigen remains unidentified. This may be a read error, as it is one base from a much larger clone. At the DNA level, this CDR3 is encoded by other sequences in the same sample as well. Among the patients, none had received any treatment before thyroid surgery. General study points: Compared with benign nodules, malignant thyroid tumors were reported to have significantly higher TCR beta diversity in both blood and tumor.

The receptor was derived from a female donor with papillary thyroid cancer or a benign thyroid nodule (not recorded which). Some clones in this sample may be carry-over from other donors' samples. Sample: blood.

In DNA, the CDR3 is TGTGCTAGCAGCCCGGACTATTTCACCGGGGAGCTGTTTTTT. Protein sequence: CASSPDYFTGELFF. The chain has TRBV7-7 and TRBJ2-2; perhaps TRBD2 as D (6 bases). This CDR3 spans 14 amino acids. Germline assignment: CDR1 SSHAT and CDR2 FNYEAQ (reference sequence).